Sequencing of this T cell receptor beta chain was carried out in a study of control samples from healthy donors and cancer patients. Data came from immunoSEQ multiplex PCR; TCRdb stores just in-frame clones and leaves some out. The table has about 80,000 clones, roughly 86% seen once. Germline loops: CDR1 SEHNR, CDR2 FQNEAQ (reference sequence). The CDR3 length is 14 residues. V was pared by 11 bases and J by 0 bases, with 16 bases between. The sample taken for sequencing was blood. The clonotype was recovered from a man in his fifties or sixties in good health. This chain connects TRBV7-9 to TRBJ1-1, with D possibly TRBD1 on 5 matching bases. The CDR3 loop reads CAARRDPMNTEAFF. In DNA, the CDR3 is TGTGCCGCGCGTCGGGACCCCATGAACACTGAAGCTTTCTTT.